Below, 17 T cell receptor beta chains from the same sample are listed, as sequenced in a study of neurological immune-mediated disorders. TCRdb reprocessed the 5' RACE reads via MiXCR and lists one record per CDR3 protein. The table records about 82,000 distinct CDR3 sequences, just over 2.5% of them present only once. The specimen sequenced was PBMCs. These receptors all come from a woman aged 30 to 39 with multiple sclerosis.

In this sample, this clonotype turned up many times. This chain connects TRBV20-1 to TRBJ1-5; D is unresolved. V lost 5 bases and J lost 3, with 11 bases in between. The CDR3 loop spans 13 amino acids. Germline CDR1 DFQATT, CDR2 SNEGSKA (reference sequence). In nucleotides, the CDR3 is TGCAGTGCTCCAAAGGAACTCAATCAGCCCCAGCATTTT. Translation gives CSAPKELNQPQHF.

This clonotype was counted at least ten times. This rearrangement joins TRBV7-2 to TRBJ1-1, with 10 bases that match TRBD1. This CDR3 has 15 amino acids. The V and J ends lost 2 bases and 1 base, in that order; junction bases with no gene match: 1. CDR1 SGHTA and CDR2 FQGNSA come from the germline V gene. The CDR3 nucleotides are TGTGCCAGCAGCTTACGGACAGGGGGGAACACTGAAGCTTTCTTT. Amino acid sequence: CASSLRTGGNTEAFF.

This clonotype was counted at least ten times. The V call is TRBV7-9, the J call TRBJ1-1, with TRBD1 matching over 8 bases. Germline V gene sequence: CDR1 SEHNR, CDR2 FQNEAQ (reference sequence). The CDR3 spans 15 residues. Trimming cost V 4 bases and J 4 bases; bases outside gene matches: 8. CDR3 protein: CASSYYQGAGTEAFF. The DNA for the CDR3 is TGTGCCAGCAGCTACTATCAGGGGGCGGGCACTGAAGCTTTCTTT.

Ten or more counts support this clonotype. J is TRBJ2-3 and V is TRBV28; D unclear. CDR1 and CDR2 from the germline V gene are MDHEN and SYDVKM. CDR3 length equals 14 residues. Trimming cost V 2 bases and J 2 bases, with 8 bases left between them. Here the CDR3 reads CASSLPPLTDTQYF. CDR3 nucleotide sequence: TGTGCCAGCAGTTTACCCCCCCTCACAGATACGCAGTATTTT.

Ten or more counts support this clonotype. This CDR3 reads CASSPVQSSSATDTQYF. The DNA of the CDR3 is TGTGCCAGCTCACCAGTCCAGAGTAGTAGCGCCACAGATACGCAGTATTTT. V gene TRBV18 combines with J gene TRBJ2-3; a weak D match, TRBD2 (5 bases). V was trimmed by 2 bases and J by 2 bases, leaving 17 bases between them. The CDR3 consists of 17 residues. Per the germline V gene, CDR1 is KGHSH and CDR2 is LQKENI.

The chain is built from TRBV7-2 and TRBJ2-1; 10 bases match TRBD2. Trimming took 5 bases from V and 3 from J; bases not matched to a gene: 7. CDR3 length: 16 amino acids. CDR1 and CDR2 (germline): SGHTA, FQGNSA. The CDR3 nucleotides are TGTGCCAGCAGCCCGAGACTAGCGGGTGTCTACAATGAGCAGTTCTTC. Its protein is CASSPRLAGVYNEQFF.

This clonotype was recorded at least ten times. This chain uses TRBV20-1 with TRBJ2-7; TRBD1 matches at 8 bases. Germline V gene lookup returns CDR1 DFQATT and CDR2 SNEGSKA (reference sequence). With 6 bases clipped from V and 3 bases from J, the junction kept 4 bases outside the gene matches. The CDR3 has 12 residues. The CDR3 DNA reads TGCAGTGCCACCGACAGGGGCTACGAGCAGTACTTC. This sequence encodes CSATDRGYEQYF.

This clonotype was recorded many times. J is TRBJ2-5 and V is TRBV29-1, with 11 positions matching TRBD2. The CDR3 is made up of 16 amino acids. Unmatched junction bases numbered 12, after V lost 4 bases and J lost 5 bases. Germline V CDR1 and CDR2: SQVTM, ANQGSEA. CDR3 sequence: CSVVGLAGGPAETQYF. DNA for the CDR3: TGCAGCGTTGTCGGGTTAGCGGGAGGGCCGGCGGAGACCCAGTACTTC.

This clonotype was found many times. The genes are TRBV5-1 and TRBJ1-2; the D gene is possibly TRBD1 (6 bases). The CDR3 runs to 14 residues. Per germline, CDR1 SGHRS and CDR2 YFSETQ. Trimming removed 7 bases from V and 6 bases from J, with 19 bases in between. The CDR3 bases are TGCGCCAGCGCCCCCCGGACAGAAATGGATGGCTACACCTTC. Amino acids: CASAPRTEMDGYTF.

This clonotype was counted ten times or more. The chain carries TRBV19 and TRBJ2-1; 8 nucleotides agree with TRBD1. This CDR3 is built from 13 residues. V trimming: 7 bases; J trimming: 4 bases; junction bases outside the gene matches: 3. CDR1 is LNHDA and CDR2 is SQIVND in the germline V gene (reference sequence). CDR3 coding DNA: TGTGCCAGTATGACAGGGGTATACAATGAGCAGTTCTTC. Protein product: CASMTGVYNEQFF.

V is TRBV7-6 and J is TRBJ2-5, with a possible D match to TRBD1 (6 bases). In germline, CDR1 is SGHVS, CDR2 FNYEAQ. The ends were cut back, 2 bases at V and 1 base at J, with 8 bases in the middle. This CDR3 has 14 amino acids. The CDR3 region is CASSLLGAQETQYF. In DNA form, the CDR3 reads TGTGCCAGCAGCTTATTGGGGGCCCAAGAGACCCAGTACTTC.

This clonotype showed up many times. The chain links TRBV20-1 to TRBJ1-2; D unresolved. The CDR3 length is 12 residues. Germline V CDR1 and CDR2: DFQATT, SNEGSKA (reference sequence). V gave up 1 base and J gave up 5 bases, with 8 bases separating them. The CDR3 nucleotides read TGCAGTGCTAGAGTAACCGGTTATGGCTACACCTTC. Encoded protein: CSARVTGYGYTF.

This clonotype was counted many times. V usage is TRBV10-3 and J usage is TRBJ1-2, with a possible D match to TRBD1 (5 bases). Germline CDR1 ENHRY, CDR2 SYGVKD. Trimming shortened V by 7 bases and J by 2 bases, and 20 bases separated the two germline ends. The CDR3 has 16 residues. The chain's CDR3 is CAIKGGSGVSNYGYTF. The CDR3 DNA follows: TGTGCCATCAAGGGCGGTTCGGGGGTCTCCAACTATGGCTACACCTTC.

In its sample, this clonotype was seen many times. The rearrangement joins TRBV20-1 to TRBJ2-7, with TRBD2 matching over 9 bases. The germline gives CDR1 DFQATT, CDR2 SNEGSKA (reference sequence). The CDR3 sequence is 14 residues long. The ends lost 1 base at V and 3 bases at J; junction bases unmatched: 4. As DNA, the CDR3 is TGCAGTGCTAGAGCAGCTAGCGGGAACTACGAGCAGTACTTC. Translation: CSARAASGNYEQYF.

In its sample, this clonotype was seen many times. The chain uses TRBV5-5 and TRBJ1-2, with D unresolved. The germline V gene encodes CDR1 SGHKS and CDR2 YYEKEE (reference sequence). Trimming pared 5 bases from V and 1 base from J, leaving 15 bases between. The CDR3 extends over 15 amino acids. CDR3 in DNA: TGTGCCAGCAGTTGGACGGAATTCTTTAACTATGGCTACACCTTC. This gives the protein CASSWTEFFNYGYTF. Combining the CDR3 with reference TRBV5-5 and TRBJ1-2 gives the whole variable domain DAGVTQSPTHLIKTRGQQVTLRCSPISGHKSVSWYQQVLGQGPQFIFQYYEKEERGRGNFPDRFSARQFPNYSSELNVNALLLGDSALYLCASSWTEFFNYGYTFGSGTRLTVV.

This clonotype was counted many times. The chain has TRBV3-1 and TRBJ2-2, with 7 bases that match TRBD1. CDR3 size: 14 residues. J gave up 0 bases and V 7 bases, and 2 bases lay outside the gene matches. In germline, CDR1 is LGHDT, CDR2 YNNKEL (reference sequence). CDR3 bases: TGTGCCAGCAAGGACAGGCCGAACACCGGGGAGCTGTTTTTT. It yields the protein CASKDRPNTGELFF.

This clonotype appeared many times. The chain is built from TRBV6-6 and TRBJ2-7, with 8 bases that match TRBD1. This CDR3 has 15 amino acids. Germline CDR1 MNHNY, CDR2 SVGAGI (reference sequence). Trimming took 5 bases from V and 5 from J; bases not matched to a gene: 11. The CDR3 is CASSDKQGGFDEQYF. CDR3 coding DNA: TGTGCCAGCAGTGACAAACAGGGGGGCTTCGACGAGCAGTACTTC.